These 5 T cell receptor beta chains were all obtained from the same sample, sequenced in a study of Ad26.COV2.S vaccination and SARS-CoV-2 variants. Sample treatment: some 19 received Ad26.COV2.S at low or high dose, single or two shots; 5 received placebo; per-sample allocation not given. Sampling took place 63 days after the first vaccine or placebo injection. Data came from immunoSEQ multiplex PCR; TCRdb stores just in-frame clones and leaves some out. Here the sample spans 400,000 to 450,000 clones, 80% to 95% being singletons. Here the sequenced sample was peripheral blood, taken in a trial of Ad26.COV2.S vaccine versus placebo. The origin of the receptors is a person aged 18-60 years who received the Ad26.COV2.S COVID-19 vaccine or a placebo.

The chain combines TRBV5-1 with TRBJ2-7; 8 bases map to TRBD1. CDR3 length equals 15 residues. CDR1 SGHRS and CDR2 YFSETQ come from the germline V gene. V was pared by 4 bases and J by 2 bases, with 8 bases of the junction left unmatched. The CDR3 loop is CASSHGTGLTYEQYF. CDR3 bases: TGCGCCAGCAGCCACGGGACAGGTCTTACCTACGAGCAGTACTTC.

CDR3: CACRLAGSHNEQFF. DNA for the CDR3: TGTGCCTGCCGACTAGCGGGGTCCCACAATGAGCAGTTCTTC. The rearrangement joins TRBV30 to TRBJ2-1; TRBD2 aligns across 11 bases. With V trimmed by 6 bases and J by 5 bases, 6 bases remained unmatched. Germline CDR1 GTSNPN, CDR2 SVGIG (reference sequence). The CDR3 sequence is 14 residues long. Complete variable domain (other parts from reference TRBV30 and TRBJ2-1): SQTIHQWPATLVQPVGSPLSLECTVEGTSNPNLYWYRQAAGRGLQLLFYSVGIGQISSEVPQNLSASRPQDRQFILSSKKLLLSDSGFYLCACRLAGSHNEQFFGPGTRLTVL.

A remark on this clone: This same CDR3 is encoded by further DNA sequences in the sample. The chain is built from TRBV7-2 and TRBJ2-7, with 10 bases aligning to TRBD2. CDR3 length: 15 residues. V gave up 1 base and J gave up 2 bases; unmatched junction bases: 2. Germline V lookup: CDR1 SGHTA, CDR2 FQGNSA. In DNA form, the CDR3 reads TGTGCCAGCAGCTTAGGGCTAGCGGGAGCCTACGAGCAGTACTTC. This gives the protein CASSLGLAGAYEQYF.

Regarding this clone: Other DNA sequences of this sample code for an identical CDR3. V usage is TRBV19 and J usage is TRBJ1-2; 7 positions agree with TRBD1. CDR3 length: 12 residues. The germline V gene has CDR1 LNHDA and CDR2 SQIVND (reference sequence). J gave up 5 bases and V 5 bases, and 2 bases lay outside the gene matches. In DNA, the CDR3 is TGTGCCAGTAGTTCACAGGGGTATGGCTACACCTTC. This gives the protein CASSSQGYGYTF.

The chain has TRBV4-3 and TRBJ2-7, with D unclear. The CDR3 has 16 amino acids. Between the trimmed V and J ends, which lost 4 bases and 1 base, there was a span of 17 bases. The germline V gene has CDR1 LGHNA and CDR2 YSLEER. CDR3 loop: CASSPAWFRGSYEQYF. The DNA of the CDR3 is TGCGCCAGCAGCCCAGCTTGGTTTCGAGGTTCCTACGAGCAGTACTTC.